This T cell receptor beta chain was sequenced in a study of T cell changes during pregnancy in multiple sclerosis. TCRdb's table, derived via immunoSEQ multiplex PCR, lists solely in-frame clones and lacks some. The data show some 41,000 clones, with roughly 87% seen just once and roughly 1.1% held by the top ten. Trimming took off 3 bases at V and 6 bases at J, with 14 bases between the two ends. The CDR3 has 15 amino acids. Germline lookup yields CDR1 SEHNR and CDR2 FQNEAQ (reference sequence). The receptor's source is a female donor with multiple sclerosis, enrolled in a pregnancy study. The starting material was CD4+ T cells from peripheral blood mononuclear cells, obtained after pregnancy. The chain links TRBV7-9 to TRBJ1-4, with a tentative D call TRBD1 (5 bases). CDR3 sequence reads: CASSLGGGVYEKLFF. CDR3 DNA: TGTGCCAGCAGCTTGGGGGGGGGAGTATATGAAAAACTGTTTTTT.